This TCR beta chain was recovered during a study of blood T cells in healthy people across ages. This CDR3 comprises 18 residues. Germline trimming cut 0 bases from V and 14 bases from J; bases unmatched to any gene: 23. Germline V CDR1 and CDR2: SQVTM, ANQGSEA. This clonotype was picked up a small number of times. Together with a sample-barcoded 5' primer, a J-beta primer mix was included in a second PCR lasting about 6 to 11 cycles. MiXCR, applied by TCRdb to the 5' RACE reads, yields one record per CDR3 protein. The sample contains approximately 800,000 distinct CDR3 sequences, about 53% of which appear only once.

The chain joins TRBV29-1 to TRBJ2-3; 10 bases align to TRBD2. The sample consisted of blood. The TCR sequence derives from an elderly man in good health. The CDR3 bases are TGCAGCGTTGAAGATCTTGGGCTAGCGGGAGACAGGCACAGATACGCGTATTTT. This gives the protein CSVEDLGLAGDRHRYAYF.